The 12 T cell receptor beta chains below were found in one sample sequenced in a study of T cell changes during pregnancy in multiple sclerosis. Method: immunoSEQ multiplex PCR; TCRdb's copy keeps in-frame clones and lacks some. Among some 46,000 clones, 90% to 95% were seen once, and the ten largest hold approximately 2%. Here the sequenced sample was peripheral blood, taken in the third trimester of pregnancy. The receptors were gathered from a female donor with multiple sclerosis, enrolled in a pregnancy study.

The J gene is TRBJ2-6, the V gene TRBV4-3; 7 bases agree with TRBD2. The CDR3 spans 17 residues. Looked up from germline, CDR1 is LGHNA and CDR2 is YSLEER. V dropped 0 bases and J dropped 4; count of bases not matched to a gene: 6. CDR3 sequence reads: CASSQDAGVRGANVLTF. As DNA, the CDR3 is TGCGCCAGCAGCCAAGATGCGGGAGTGAGAGGGGCCAACGTCCTGACTTTC.

The V gene is TRBV15, the J gene TRBJ2-3; possibly TRBD2 for D (5 bases). V gave up 0 bases and J gave up 6 bases, with 13 bases separating them. Germline V lookup: CDR1 LNHNV, CDR2 YYDKDF (reference sequence). The CDR3 contains 15 residues. CDR3 sequence (DNA): TGTGCCACCAGCAGAGATCCGGGGAGTCAGGATACGCAGTATTTT. Translating gives CATSRDPGSQDTQYF.

The chain joins TRBV12-5 to TRBJ2-7, with 8 nucleotides matching TRBD2. V lost 5 bases to trimming and J lost 5 bases; unmatched junction nucleotides: 14. In germline, CDR1 is LGHNT, CDR2 FRNRAP. The CDR3 contains 16 residues. The chain's CDR3 is CASGQHLAGLVHEQYF. In DNA form, the CDR3 reads TGTGCTAGTGGTCAACATTTAGCGGGATTGGTGCACGAGCAGTACTTC.

V gene TRBV6-4 combines with J gene TRBJ2-3, with TRBD2 matching over 12 bases. V was clipped by 4 bases and J by 1 base; unmatched bases: 0. Germline V gives CDR1 MRHNA, CDR2 SNTAGT. The CDR3 runs 15 residues. The CDR3 sequence is CASSGLAGGTDTQYF. DNA for the CDR3: TGTGCCAGCAGTGGACTAGCGGGAGGCACAGATACGCAGTATTTT.

This chain links TRBV19 with TRBJ2-6, with D perhaps matching TRBD2 (6 bases). The V end lost 3 bases, the J end lost 2 bases, and 14 bases lay between the germline ends. The CDR3 is 17 residues long. Germline lookup yields CDR1 LNHDA and CDR2 SQIVND (reference sequence). The CDR3 spells CASSMVGLSPGANVLTF. DNA of the CDR3: TGTGCCAGTAGTATGGTGGGACTTAGTCCTGGGGCCAACGTCCTGACTTTC. Complete variable domain (other parts from reference TRBV19 and TRBJ2-6): DGGITQSPKYLFRKEGQNVTLSCEQNLNHDAMYWYRQDPGQGLRLIYYSQIVNDFQKGDIAEGYSVSREKKESFPLTVTSAQKNPTAFYLCASSMVGLSPGANVLTFGAGSRLTVL.

The chain carries TRBV7-8 and TRBJ2-1, with TRBD1 as a possible D gene (5 bases). Trimming took 5 bases from V and 4 from J, leaving 9 bases between them. Germline CDR1 reads SGHVS; CDR2 reads FQNEAQ. The CDR3 loop spans 13 amino acids. In DNA, the CDR3 is TGTGCCAGCAGCGTACAGGTGTACAATGAGCAGTTCTTC. Translation gives CASSVQVYNEQFF. The full variable domain, rest sourced from reference TRBV7-8 and TRBJ2-1, is GAGVSQSPRYKVAKRGQDVALRCDPISGHVSLFWYQQALGQGPEFLTYFQNEAQLDKSGLPSDRFFAERPEGSVSTLKIQRTQQEDSAVYLCASSVQVYNEQFFGPGTRLTVL.

The chain is built from TRBV9 and TRBJ1-6; D unclear. This CDR3 contains 14 residues. V was cut by 0 bases and J by 6 bases, with 7 bases left in between. Germline CDR1 is SGDLS and CDR2 is YYNGEE. The DNA of the CDR3 is TGTGCCAGCAGCGTAGAGAGTGCTAATTCACCCCTCCACTTT. Protein: CASSVESANSPLHF. Drawing the rest from reference TRBV9 and TRBJ1-6, the complete variable domain is DSGVTQTPKHLITATGQRVTLRCSPRSGDLSVYWYQQSLDQGLQFLIQYYNGEERAKGNILERFSAQQFPDLHSELNLSSLELGDSALYFCASSVESANSPLHFGNGTRLTVT.

The chain employs TRBV19 and TRBJ2-7, with 11 bases matching TRBD2. The CDR3 contains 15 residues. Trimming removed 5 bases from V and 2 bases from J; junction bases left unmatched: 5. Germline CDR1 and CDR2: LNHDA and SQIVND (reference sequence). The CDR3 protein is CASSSGTSGAYEQYF. The DNA of the CDR3 is TGTGCCAGTAGTTCCGGGACTAGCGGAGCCTACGAGCAGTACTTC. Complete variable domain (other parts from reference TRBV19 and TRBJ2-7): DGGITQSPKYLFRKEGQNVTLSCEQNLNHDAMYWYRQDPGQGLRLIYYSQIVNDFQKGDIAEGYSVSREKKESFPLTVTSAQKNPTAFYLCASSSGTSGAYEQYFGPGTRLTVT.

This clone has just one count. J is TRBJ2-2 and V is TRBV28; 8 bases agree with TRBD1. The CDR3 runs 20 residues. The ends lost 4 bases at V and 0 bases at J; junction bases unmatched: 16. Germline CDR1 is MDHEN and CDR2 is SYDVKM. Written as DNA, the CDR3 is TGTGCCAGCAGTTCCCTATGGAGATTGCCGGGACAGGCGAACACCGGGGAGCTGTTTTTT. Its translation is CASSSLWRLPGQANTGELFF.

This clone showed up just a few times. The chain employs TRBV6-1 and TRBJ1-1, with a possible D match to TRBD1 (6 bases). There are 13 residues in the CDR3. The V end lost 6 bases, the J end lost 1 base, and 9 bases lay between the germline ends. Germline values: CDR1 MNHNS, CDR2 SASEGT. CDR3 protein: CASSRTENTEAFF. The CDR3 region has the DNA TGTGCCAGCAGCCGGACAGAGAACACTGAAGCTTTCTTT.

The chain couples TRBV5-5 to TRBJ1-5; D ambiguous. This CDR3 region has 15 residues. Germline V CDR1 and CDR2: SGHKS, YYEKEE (reference sequence). V was pared by 4 bases and J by 1 base, with 12 bases between. The CDR3: CASSSARASNQPQHF. The CDR3, as DNA: TGTGCCAGCAGCAGCGCGAGGGCCAGCAATCAGCCCCAGCATTTT.

The V gene is TRBV27, the J gene TRBJ1-1, with D maybe TRBD1 (5 bases). CDR3 length equals 14 residues. Germline V lookup: CDR1 MNHEY, CDR2 SMNVEV (reference sequence). Trimming shortened V by 6 bases and J by 5 bases, and 16 bases separated the two germline ends. CDR3 nucleotides: TGTGCCAGCAGCCAGATGCAGGGTCGGACTGAAGCTTTCTTT. As protein: CASSQMQGRTEAFF.